This T cell receptor beta chain comes out of a study of CD8+ T cells in alopecia areata. This clone was recorded a few times. Peripheral blood and lesional scalp punch biopsies were taken from alopecia areata patients. The sequencing template was cDNA reverse transcribed from extracted RNA. TCRdb keeps only in-frame clones here, not all; method: immunoSEQ multiplex PCR. This table has approximately 13,000 clones, over 55% appearing once. CDR3 length equals 13 residues. Germline V gives CDR1 MDHEN, CDR2 SYDVKM. Trimming removed 8 bases at V and 0 bases at J, with 11 bases between. This chain joins TRBV28 and TRBJ2-7, with D perhaps matching TRBD1 (6 bases). The sequenced sample was skin, obtained at week 0. The TCR was taken from a human donor with alopecia areata. CDR3 loop: CASRDMSSYEQYF. The CDR3 region has the DNA TGTGCCAGCCGGGACATGAGCTCCTACGAGCAGTACTTC.